The 7 T cell receptor beta chains below come from one sample, sequenced in a study of blood T cell repertoires in COVID-19. Profiling relied on immunoSEQ multiplex PCR, and the TCRdb table lists in-frame clones only, not all of them. Of some 260,000 clones in the sample, approximately 91% were seen once. The sequencing input was peripheral blood. All receptors come from a woman aged 40 to 49 who had recovered from COVID-19.

This chain joins TRBV30 and TRBJ2-1; a possible D gene is TRBD1 (6 bases). Deletions cut 0 bases from V and 6 bases from J, with 15 bases between. This CDR3 region has 15 residues. Germline-derived CDR1 and CDR2 are GTSNPN and SVGIG (reference sequence). CDR3 sequence reads: CAWSVPYRVTNEQFF. The CDR3, as DNA: TGTGCCTGGAGTGTACCTTACAGGGTGACCAATGAGCAGTTCTTC. Full variable domain (rest looked up from reference TRBV30 and TRBJ2-1): SQTIHQWPATLVQPVGSPLSLECTVEGTSNPNLYWYRQAAGRGLQLLFYSVGIGQISSEVPQNLSASRPQDRQFILSSKKLLLSDSGFYLCAWSVPYRVTNEQFFGPGTRLTVL.

The rearrangement links TRBV2 to TRBJ1-5; perhaps TRBD1 as D (6 bases). Germline CDR1 is SNHLY and CDR2 is FYNNEI. The CDR3 loop spans 14 amino acids. V lost 6 bases and J 2 bases, leaving 11 bases between the germline ends. CDR3 nucleotide sequence: TGTGCCAGCAGCGGCCGGACAGGCAATCAGCCCCAGCATTTT. Its translation is CASSGRTGNQPQHF.

The J gene is TRBJ1-6, the V gene TRBV25-1, with D perhaps matching TRBD1 (6 bases). Germline V gene lookup returns CDR1 MGHDK and CDR2 SYGVNS. Trimming pared 2 bases from V and 9 bases from J, leaving 11 bases between. CDR3 size: 14 residues. DNA for the CDR3: TGTGCCAGCAGTGAAGACGGCAGGGGTTCACCCCTCCACTTT. This sequence encodes CASSEDGRGSPLHF.

This rearrangement joins TRBV19 to TRBJ1-5; 7 positions agree with TRBD1. The germline V gene encodes CDR1 LNHDA and CDR2 SQIVND (reference sequence). The CDR3 has 14 amino acids. Unmatched junction bases numbered 8, after V lost 3 bases and J lost 9 bases. The DNA for the CDR3 is TGTGCCAGTAGTATTTCCGGGACAGCTCGGCCCCAGCATTTT. Protein product: CASSISGTARPQHF.

The J gene is TRBJ2-7, the V gene TRBV12-3 or TRBV12-4; the D is unclear. CDR3 length: 13 residues. V was shortened by 4 bases and J by 2 bases, with 9 bases between the two germline ends. In DNA form, the CDR3 reads TGTGCCAGCAGTTCGGTCTCAACCTACGAGCAGTACTTC. Protein product: CASSSVSTYEQYF.

The chain combines TRBV7-8 with TRBJ2-5, with a possible D match to TRBD1 (6 bases). The CDR3 runs 14 residues. Germline V gene lookup returns CDR1 SGHVS and CDR2 FQNEAQ. The ends were cut back, 1 base at V and 6 bases at J, with 12 bases in the middle. CDR3: CASSLGGGSKTQYF. The CDR3, as DNA: TGTGCCAGCAGCTTAGGAGGGGGTTCTAAGACCCAGTACTTC.

The genes are TRBV19 and TRBJ2-1, with D unclear. CDR1 and CDR2 (germline): LNHDA, SQIVND (reference sequence). The V and J ends lost 6 bases and 0 bases respectively, with 9 bases between them. The CDR3 totals 14 residues. The CDR3 reads CASRELSSYNEQFF. Here the CDR3 DNA reads TGTGCCAGTAGGGAGTTGAGCTCCTACAATGAGCAGTTCTTC.